This T cell receptor (beta chain) was documented in a study of vaccination and CD4 T cells after COVID-19. As for the study in general: It was a median about 99 days after diagnosis, with a range of 35 to 161, that post-COVID samples were drawn. Each control was exposed to a CEFX pool, an HIV-1 Nef pool, or no peptide at all.

Cultured CD4+ T-cell DNA underwent Oncomine TCR Beta short-read sequencing. It was from cultured CD4+ T cells that genomic DNA was extracted. A single record per CDR3 protein comes from TCRdb applying MiXCR to the PCR reads. The table has fewer than 15,000 distinct CDR3 sequences, around 38% seen once; the top ten hold just under 9.5%. Germline CDR1 reads KGHDR; CDR2 reads SFDVKD. J was trimmed by 6 bases and V by 5 bases; bases with no gene match: 2. This CDR3 contains 12 residues. The treatment is: approximately 9-day PBMC culture with coronavirus spike peptide pools or control peptides (ViraFEST assay). In its sample, this clonotype was seen a few times. Its antigen remains unidentified.

This clonotype was obtained from a human donor who had recovered from COVID-19. Material for sequencing was CD4+ T cells from blood, cultured in vitro. The V call is TRBV24-1, the J call TRBJ2-7; 8 nucleotides agree with TRBD2. The CDR3 loop is CATSGLAGEQYF. CDR3 nucleotide sequence: TGTGCCACCAGTGGGCTAGCGGGCGAGCAGTACTTC.